This TCR beta chain was captured by sequencing in a study of blood T cell repertoires in COVID-19. V lost 0 bases and J lost 6, with 9 bases in between. The CDR3 consists of 13 residues. Germline-derived CDR1 and CDR2 are SGHRS and YFSETQ. Participants spanned ages 18 to 89 years and resided in 24 US areas. Cohort placement rested on clinical history that participants reported themselves. Sequenced by immunoSEQ multiplex PCR; TCRdb stores in-frame clones only, minus some. The data contain a few hundred thousand clones, around 90% of them singletons. This receptor was obtained from a young woman who had recovered from COVID-19. Sequencing was carried out using PBMCs or T cells enriched from blood (not recorded which). The rearrangement links TRBV5-1 to TRBJ1-1; a possible D gene is TRBD1 (5 bases). The CDR3 here is CASSLASGPEAFF. Written as DNA, the CDR3 is TGCGCCAGCAGCTTGGCCTCAGGGCCTGAAGCTTTCTTT.